These 10 T cell receptor beta chains share one sample of origin, sequenced in a study of blood T cell repertoires in COVID-19. The assay was immunoSEQ multiplex PCR, and TCRdb's table has in-frame clones only and misses some. This sample has 200,000 to 300,000 clones, with about 82% found just once. The specimen was peripheral blood. These receptors were obtained from a woman aged 55-70 years with active or convalescent COVID-19.

The V call is TRBV19, the J call TRBJ2-3; perhaps TRBD1 as D (6 bases). The ends were cut back, 5 bases at V and 2 bases at J, with 14 bases in the middle. This CDR3 has 15 residues. Germline-derived CDR1 and CDR2 are LNHDA and SQIVND (reference sequence). CDR3 protein: CASSLRGKNTDTQYF. The DNA for the CDR3 is TGTGCCAGTAGTCTGAGGGGGAAGAACACAGATACGCAGTATTTT.

The rearrangement joins TRBV7-2 to TRBJ2-2; 11 bases align to TRBD1. The CDR3 is 16 amino acids. V gave up 2 bases and J gave up 5 bases; unmatched junction bases: 4. Germline V lookup: CDR1 SGHTA, CDR2 FQGNSA. The DNA of the CDR3 is TGTGCCAGCAGCTTATACCGGGACAGGGGGACCGGGGAGCTGTTTTTT. This gives the protein CASSLYRDRGTGELFF.

This chain connects TRBV29-1 to TRBJ1-2; D might be TRBD1 (6 bases). This CDR3 has 12 amino acids. Trimming took off 4 bases at V and 6 bases at J, with 12 bases between the two ends. Germline V lookup: CDR1 SQVTM, CDR2 ANQGSEA. The CDR3 region has the DNA TGCAGCGTTGTAGGGGCAGGGGATGGCTACACCTTC. It is translated as CSVVGAGDGYTF.

This rearrangement joins TRBV5-1 to TRBJ1-4; D is perhaps TRBD1 (5 bases). V gave up 4 bases and J gave up 6 bases, with 16 bases separating them. The germline V gene encodes CDR1 SGHRS and CDR2 YFSETQ. This CDR3 region has 15 residues. For the CDR3, the DNA is TGCGCCAGCAGCCGGGGGGGTTCTGGAGATGAAAAACTGTTTTTT. The encoded protein is CASSRGGSGDEKLFF.

As regards this clone: An end of the junction does not agree with germline; a read error may underlie this. The chain has TRBV24-1 and TRBJ2-6, with 7 bases lining up with TRBD1. This CDR3 is 17 amino acids long. Germline CDR1 reads KGHDR; CDR2 reads SFDVKD. Written as DNA, the CDR3 is TGTGCCACCAGTGATCACGGGACAGACTCTGGTGCCAACGTCCTGACTTTC. Protein product: CATSDHGTDSGANVLTF.

J is TRBJ2-1 and V is TRBV9, with 13 bases matching TRBD2. Germline trimming cut 0 bases from V and 7 bases from J; bases unmatched to any gene: 4. This CDR3 spans 16 amino acids. Germline V gives CDR1 SGDLS, CDR2 YYNGEE. CDR3 sequence: CASSVATSGRGNEQFF. CDR3 DNA: TGTGCCAGCAGCGTAGCTACTAGCGGGAGGGGGAATGAGCAGTTCTTC. Full variable domain (outside the CDR3, taken from reference TRBV9 and TRBJ2-1): DSGVTQTPKHLITATGQRVTLRCSPRSGDLSVYWYQQSLDQGLQFLIQYYNGEERAKGNILERFSAQQFPDLHSELNLSSLELGDSALYFCASSVATSGRGNEQFFGPGTRLTVL.

About this clone itself: Other nucleotide sequences from this sample produce the same CDR3. This rearrangement joins TRBV19 to TRBJ2-2, with 11 bases that match TRBD1. With V trimmed by 5 bases and J by 5 bases, 4 bases remained unmatched. CDR1 LNHDA and CDR2 SQIVND come from the germline V gene (reference sequence). The CDR3 runs to 15 residues. In DNA, the CDR3 is TGTGCCAGTAGTCCCGGGACAGGGGGGACCGGGGAGCTGTTTTTT. Translated: CASSPGTGGTGELFF.

The sample holds one count of this clone. The chain joins TRBV7-9 to TRBJ2-2; perhaps TRBD2 as D (5 bases). Germline CDR1 reads SEHNR; CDR2 reads FQNEAQ (reference sequence). The CDR3 extends over 17 amino acids. V dropped 2 bases and J dropped 5 bases, with 18 bases sitting between them. The CDR3 spells CASSLSPGSLRTGELFF. The CDR3, as DNA: TGTGCCAGCAGCTTATCCCCGGGATCCCTGAGGACCGGGGAGCTGTTTTTT.

CDR3 nucleotides: TGTGCCAGCAGTTTACGGGGGGCCAATTATCAGCCCCAGCATTTT. Protein product: CASSLRGANYQPQHF. The chain links TRBV28 to TRBJ1-5; TRBD1 is a possible D gene (6 bases). The CDR3 loop spans 15 amino acids. V lost 2 bases, J lost 5 bases, and 13 bases lay in between. Germline V gene data show CDR1 as MDHEN and CDR2 as SYDVKM.

CDR3: CASSTGQGDNSPLHF. CDR3 DNA: TGTGCCAGCAGCACCGGACAGGGAGACAATTCACCCCTCCACTTT. The chain uses TRBV9 and TRBJ1-6; 8 bases line up with TRBD1. This CDR3 has 15 amino acids. The J segment lost 7 bases and the V segment lost 4 bases, leaving 7 bases of the junction unmatched. Germline CDR1 SGDLS, CDR2 YYNGEE.